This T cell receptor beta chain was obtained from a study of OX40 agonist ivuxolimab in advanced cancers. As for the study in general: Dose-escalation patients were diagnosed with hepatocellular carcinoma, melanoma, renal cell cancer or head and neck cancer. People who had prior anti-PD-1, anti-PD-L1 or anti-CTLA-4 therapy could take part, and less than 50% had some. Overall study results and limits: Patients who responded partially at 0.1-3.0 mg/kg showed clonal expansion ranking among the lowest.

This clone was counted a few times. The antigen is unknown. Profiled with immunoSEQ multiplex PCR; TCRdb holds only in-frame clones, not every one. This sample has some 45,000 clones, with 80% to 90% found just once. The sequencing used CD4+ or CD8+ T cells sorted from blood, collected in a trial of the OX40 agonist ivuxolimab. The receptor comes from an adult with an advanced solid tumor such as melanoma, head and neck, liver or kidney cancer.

CDR3 bases: TGTGCCAGCAACGGAGGAGAGTATGGCTACACCTTC. It encodes CASNGGEYGYTF. J is TRBJ1-2 and V is TRBV7-9; D is uncertain. V was trimmed by 7 bases and J by 5 bases, leaving 11 bases between them. In germline, CDR1 is SEHNR, CDR2 FQNEAQ (reference sequence). This CDR3 is built from 12 residues.